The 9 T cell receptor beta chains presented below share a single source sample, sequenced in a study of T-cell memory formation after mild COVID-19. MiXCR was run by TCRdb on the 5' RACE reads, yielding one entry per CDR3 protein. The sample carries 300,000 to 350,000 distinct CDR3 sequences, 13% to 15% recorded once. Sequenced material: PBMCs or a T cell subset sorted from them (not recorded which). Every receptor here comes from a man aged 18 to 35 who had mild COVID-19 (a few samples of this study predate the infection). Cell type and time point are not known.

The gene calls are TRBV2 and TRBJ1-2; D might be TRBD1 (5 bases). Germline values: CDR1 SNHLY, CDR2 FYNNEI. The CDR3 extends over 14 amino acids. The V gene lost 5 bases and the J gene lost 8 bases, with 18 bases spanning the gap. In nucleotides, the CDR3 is TGTGCCAGCAGTCCGACGGGGGTGGCGGGCGGCTACACCTTC. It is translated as CASSPTGVAGGYTF.

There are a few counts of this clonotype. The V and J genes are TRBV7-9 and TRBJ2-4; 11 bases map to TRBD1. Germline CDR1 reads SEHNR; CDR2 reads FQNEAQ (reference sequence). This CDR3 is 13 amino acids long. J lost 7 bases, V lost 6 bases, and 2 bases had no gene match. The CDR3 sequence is CASSRDRGNIQYF. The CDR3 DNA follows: TGTGCCAGCAGTAGGGACAGGGGGAACATTCAGTACTTC. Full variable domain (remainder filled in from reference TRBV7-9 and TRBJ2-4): DTGVSQNPRHKITKRGQNVTFRCDPISEHNRLYWYRQTLGQGPEFLTYFQNEAQLEKSRLLSDRFSAERPKGSFSTLEIQRTEQGDSAMYLCASSRDRGNIQYFGAGTRLSVL.

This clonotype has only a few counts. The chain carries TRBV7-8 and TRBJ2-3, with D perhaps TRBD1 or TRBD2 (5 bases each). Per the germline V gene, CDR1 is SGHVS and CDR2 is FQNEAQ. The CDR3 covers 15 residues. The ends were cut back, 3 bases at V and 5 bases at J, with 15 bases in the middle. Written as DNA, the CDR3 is TGTGCCAGCAGCTTGAGTGGCAGGGAGCAAGATACGCAGTATTTT. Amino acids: CASSLSGREQDTQYF.

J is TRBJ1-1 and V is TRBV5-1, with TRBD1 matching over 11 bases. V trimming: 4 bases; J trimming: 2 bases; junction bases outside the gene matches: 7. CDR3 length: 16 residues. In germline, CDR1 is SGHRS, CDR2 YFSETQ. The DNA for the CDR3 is TGCGCCAGCAGCAACGGACAGGGGGCTTCAAACACTGAAGCTTTCTTT. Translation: CASSNGQGASNTEAFF.

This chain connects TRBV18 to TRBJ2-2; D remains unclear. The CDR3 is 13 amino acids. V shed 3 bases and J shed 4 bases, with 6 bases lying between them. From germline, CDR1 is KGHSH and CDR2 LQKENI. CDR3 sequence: CASSPAVTGELFF. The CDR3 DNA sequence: TGTGCCAGCTCACCTGCGGTCACCGGGGAGCTGTTTTTT.

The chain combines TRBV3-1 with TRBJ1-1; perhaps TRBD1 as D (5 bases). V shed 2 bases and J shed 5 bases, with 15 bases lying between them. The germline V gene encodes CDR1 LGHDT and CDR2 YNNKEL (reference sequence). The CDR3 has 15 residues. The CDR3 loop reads CASSQWSGGRTEAFF. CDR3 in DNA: TGTGCCAGCAGCCAATGGTCCGGGGGAAGAACTGAAGCTTTCTTT.

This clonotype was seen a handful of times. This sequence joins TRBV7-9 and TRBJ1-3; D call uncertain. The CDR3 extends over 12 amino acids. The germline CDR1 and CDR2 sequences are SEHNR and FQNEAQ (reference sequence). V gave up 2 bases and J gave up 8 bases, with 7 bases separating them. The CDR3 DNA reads TGTGCCAGCAGCTTACCTAGGGACACCATATATTTT. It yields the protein CASSLPRDTIYF. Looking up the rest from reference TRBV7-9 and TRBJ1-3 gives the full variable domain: DTGVSQNPRHKITKRGQNVTFRCDPISEHNRLYWYRQTLGQGPEFLTYFQNEAQLEKSRLLSDRFSAERPKGSFSTLEIQRTEQGDSAMYLCASSLPRDTIYFGEGSWLTVV.

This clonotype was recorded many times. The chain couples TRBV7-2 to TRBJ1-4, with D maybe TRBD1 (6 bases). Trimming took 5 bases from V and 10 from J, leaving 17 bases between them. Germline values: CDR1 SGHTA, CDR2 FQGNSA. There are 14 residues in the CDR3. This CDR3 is CASSPRGGAGKLFF. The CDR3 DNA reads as TGTGCCAGCAGCCCTCGGGGGGGGGCCGGAAAACTGTTTTTT.

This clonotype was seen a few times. The chain's CDR3 is CASSKLRQGAHNIQYF. Here the CDR3 DNA reads TGTGCCAGCAGCAAACTACGACAGGGGGCGCATAACATTCAGTACTTC. V is TRBV21-1 and J is TRBJ2-4; the table calls TRBD1, which could not be checked here. TRBV21-1 is reported as a pseudogene. The CDR3 has 16 residues.